These 25 T cell receptor beta chains came from one sample sequenced in a study of OX40 agonist ivuxolimab in advanced cancers. Sequencing used immunoSEQ multiplex PCR; TCRdb keeps in-frame clones, though not all of them. This table has over 80,000 clones, roughly 93% appearing once. The source was CD4+ or CD8+ T cells sorted from blood, collected in a trial of the OX40 agonist ivuxolimab. The receptor source for this set is an adult with an advanced solid tumor such as melanoma, head and neck, liver or kidney cancer.

The chain uses TRBV30 and TRBJ1-2, with D unresolved. Germline CDR1 and CDR2: GTSNPN and SVGIG (reference sequence). V lost 4 bases to trimming and J lost 7 bases, with 13 bases between them. The CDR3 sequence is 12 residues long. The CDR3, as DNA: TGTGCCTGGAATAAGGGCGCGGTTGGCTACACCTTC. Encoded protein: CAWNKGAVGYTF.

The chain is built from TRBV30 and TRBJ1-5, with 7 bases fitting TRBD1. CDR3 length: 14 amino acids. V trimming: 2 bases; J trimming: 3 bases; junction bases outside the gene matches: 4. Germline values: CDR1 GTSNPN, CDR2 SVGIG (reference sequence). The CDR3 is CAWSRDRVNQPQHF. CDR3 in DNA: TGTGCCTGGAGTCGAGACAGGGTCAATCAGCCCCAGCATTTT.

CDR3 sequence: CASSQTTGTTNEKLFF. The CDR3, as DNA: TGCGCCAGCAGCCAAACGACAGGGACAACTAATGAAAAACTGTTTTTT. The V call is TRBV5-1, the J call TRBJ1-4; 7 bases map to TRBD1. This CDR3 contains 16 residues. Trimming took 4 bases from V and 0 from J; bases not matched to a gene: 6. The germline gives CDR1 SGHRS, CDR2 YFSETQ.

The genes are TRBV9 and TRBJ2-6; a possible D gene is TRBD2 (5 bases). V lost 1 base and J 4 bases, leaving 15 bases between the germline ends. The germline CDR1 and CDR2 sequences are SGDLS and YYNGEE. The length of the CDR3 is 17 residues. The CDR3: CASSVSSGNAGANVLTF. The CDR3 DNA reads TGTGCCAGCAGCGTATCTTCGGGGAATGCCGGGGCCAACGTCCTGACTTTC.

The V call is TRBV19, the J call TRBJ1-5; D call uncertain. CDR3 size: 15 residues. Trimming shortened V by 5 bases and J by 0 bases, and 11 bases separated the two germline ends. Germline CDR1 is LNHDA and CDR2 is SQIVND (reference sequence). The CDR3 bases are TGTGCCAGTAGTCCACAGCTAAATAGCAATCAGCCCCAGCATTTT. Translating it yields CASSPQLNSNQPQHF.

The CDR3 is CASSIGAGSSWEQYF. Written as DNA, the CDR3 is TGTGCCAGTAGTATAGGGGCAGGCTCGTCGTGGGAGCAGTACTTC. The rearrangement uses TRBV19 and TRBJ2-7, with D unclear. CDR3 length: 15 amino acids. V was cut by 1 base and J by 7 bases, with 17 bases left in between. Germline V gives CDR1 LNHDA, CDR2 SQIVND (reference sequence).

V is TRBV28 and J is TRBJ2-2, with TRBD1 matching 8 bases. CDR3 length: 16 residues. The V gene end was trimmed by 3 bases and the J gene end by 6 bases; junction bases not matched to a gene: 9. From germline, CDR1 is MDHEN and CDR2 SYDVKM. The CDR3 nucleotides are TGTGCCAGCAGTTTGTCTTTAGGACAGGGAGCCGGGGAGCTGTTTTTT. Its protein product is CASSLSLGQGAGELFF.

The chain carries TRBV10-3 and TRBJ2-1; either TRBD1 or TRBD2 may fit D (5 bases each). The CDR3 length is 14 residues. Trimming pared 3 bases from V and 7 bases from J, leaving 13 bases between. Germline CDR1 ENHRY, CDR2 SYGVKD. CDR3 region: CAISDRGSTNEQFF. CDR3 DNA: TGTGCCATCAGTGATCGGGGCAGCACGAATGAGCAGTTCTTC.

V gene TRBV14 combines with J gene TRBJ2-7; D possibly corresponds to TRBD2 (5 bases). Germline V gene sequence: CDR1 SGHDN, CDR2 FVKESK. This CDR3 contains 17 residues. Trimming stripped 1 base from V and 0 bases from J, with 16 bases between. CDR3 in amino acids: CASSQVRALVSSYEQYF. CDR3 DNA sequence: TGTGCCAGCAGCCAAGTAAGGGCACTAGTGAGCTCCTACGAGCAGTACTTC.

This chain joins TRBV15 and TRBJ1-5; D gene uncertain. Trimming removed 0 bases at V and 10 bases at J, with 7 bases between. The CDR3 spans 12 residues. CDR1 LNHNV and CDR2 YYDKDF come from the germline V gene (reference sequence). The CDR3 loop is CATSREGGPQHF. The CDR3 DNA reads TGTGCCACCAGCAGAGAGGGTGGACCCCAGCATTTT. The full variable domain, in which reference TRBV15 and TRBJ1-5 provide the parts outside the CDR3, is DAMVIQNPRYQVTQFGKPVTLSCSQTLNHNVMYWYQQKSSQAPKLLFHYYDKDFNNEADTPDNFQSRRPNTSFCFLDIRSPGLGDTAMYLCATSREGGPQHFGDGTRLSIL.

The V gene is TRBV7-9, the J gene TRBJ2-5; 7 bases fit TRBD1. The CDR3 has 14 residues. Germline assignment: CDR1 SEHNR and CDR2 FQNEAQ (reference sequence). Germline trimming cut 4 bases from V and 2 bases from J; bases unmatched to any gene: 4. CDR3: CASSSGQPQETQYF. Here the CDR3 DNA reads TGTGCCAGCAGCTCGGGACAGCCACAAGAGACCCAGTACTTC.

This clone came up once. The chain carries TRBV4-2 and TRBJ2-2; 11 bases line up with TRBD2. Germline lookup yields CDR1 LGHNA and CDR2 YNFKEQ. The CDR3 totals 18 residues. Trimming cost V 2 bases and J 6 bases; bases outside gene matches: 11. The CDR3 sequence is CASSQTSGRKAGAGELFF. CDR3 sequence (DNA): TGTGCCAGCAGCCAAACTAGCGGGAGAAAGGCGGGGGCCGGGGAGCTGTTTTTT.

The chain recombines TRBV19 with TRBJ1-1, with 7 nucleotides matching TRBD1. The CDR3 covers 14 residues. CDR1 and CDR2 (germline): LNHDA, SQIVND (reference sequence). V was pared by 6 bases and J by 1 base, with 5 bases of the junction left unmatched. In nucleotides, the CDR3 is TGTGCCAGTAGAGACAGGGTAACGAACACTGAAGCTTTCTTT. Amino acid sequence: CASRDRVTNTEAFF.

The rearrangement uses TRBV5-1 and TRBJ2-1; no clear D. Germline CDR1 reads SGHRS; CDR2 reads YFSETQ. This CDR3 is built from 14 residues. Trimming removed 4 bases from V and 14 bases from J, with 22 bases in between. This chain's CDR3 is CASSLSGPELREFF. As DNA, the CDR3 is TGCGCCAGCAGCCTCTCGGGCCCTGAACTCCGGGAGTTCTTC.

The CDR3 loop is CASSPTGIQETQYF. DNA for the CDR3: TGTGCCAGCTCACCGACAGGAATCCAAGAGACCCAGTACTTC. This sequence joins TRBV18 and TRBJ2-5, with D perhaps matching TRBD1 (6 bases). Germline CDR1 is KGHSH and CDR2 is LQKENI. This CDR3 contains 14 residues. Trimming took off 3 bases at V and 1 base at J, with 9 bases between the two ends. Based on the CDR3 plus reference TRBV18 and TRBJ2-5, the full variable domain is NAGVMQNPRHLVRRRGQEARLRCSPMKGHSHVYWYRQLPEEGLKFMVYLQKENIIDESGMPKERFSAEFPKEGPSILRIQQVVRGDSAAYFCASSPTGIQETQYFGPGTRLLVL.

The chain has TRBV6-6 and TRBJ2-1; D gene unclear. Trimming removed 6 bases at V and 5 bases at J, with 17 bases between. The V gene's germline CDR1 is MNHNY and CDR2 SVGAGI (reference sequence). The CDR3 has 15 amino acids. This CDR3 reads CASSYKRTMDNEQFF. The CDR3 DNA reads TGTGCCAGCAGCTACAAACGTACAATGGACAATGAGCAGTTCTTC.

The chain has TRBV20-1 and TRBJ1-1, with 8 bases lining up with TRBD1. CDR3 length: 11 amino acids. The germline V gene encodes CDR1 DFQATT and CDR2 SNEGSKA (reference sequence). J gave up 8 bases and V 6 bases, and 5 bases lay outside the gene matches. The CDR3 sequence is CSALRTGEAFF. The CDR3 DNA follows: TGCAGTGCCCTCCGGACAGGGGAAGCTTTCTTT.

This chain uses TRBV18 with TRBJ2-1; perhaps TRBD2 as D (6 bases). CDR3 length equals 15 residues. Germline assignment: CDR1 KGHSH and CDR2 LQKENI. Trimming pared 2 bases from V and 5 bases from J, leaving 13 bases between. The CDR3 spells CASSPWGERNNEQFF. CDR3 nucleotide sequence: TGTGCCAGCTCACCATGGGGGGAGAGGAACAATGAGCAGTTCTTC.

This clone was observed once. The chain employs TRBV2 and TRBJ2-5; 12 bases map to TRBD2. CDR1 SNHLY and CDR2 FYNNEI come from the germline V gene. CDR3 size: 15 residues. The J segment lost 11 bases and the V segment lost 7 bases, leaving 14 bases of the junction unmatched. The CDR3 protein is CASNPGLAGSREQYF. The CDR3 DNA is TGTGCCAGCAATCCTGGACTAGCGGGATCGAGGGAGCAGTACTTC.

To note about this clone: A read error is likely, as this CDR3 ends without the conserved phenylalanine or tryptophan. The chain is built from TRBV10-3 and TRBJ1-4; possibly TRBD1 for D (5 bases). CDR3 size: 17 residues. Per the germline V gene, CDR1 is ENHRY and CDR2 is SYGVKD. V dropped 0 bases and J dropped 0 bases, with 11 bases sitting between them. CDR3 residues: CAISESWGRTTNEKLFL. The CDR3 DNA reads TGTGCCATCAGTGAGTCCTGGGGCAGAACAACTAATGAAAAACTGTTTCTT.

The V and J genes are TRBV28 and TRBJ2-5, with a tentative D call TRBD1 (7 bases). Trimming cost V 8 bases and J 2 bases, with 12 bases left between them. CDR3 length: 13 residues. CDR1 and CDR2 (germline): MDHEN, SYDVKM. The DNA for the CDR3 is TGTGCCAGCCTTTCAGGGGGGCAAGAGACCCAGTACTTC. This translates into CASLSGGQETQYF.

The chain has TRBV19 and TRBJ2-2; the D is unclear. V shed 6 bases and J shed 2 bases, with 10 bases lying between them. Germline V gene data show CDR1 as LNHDA and CDR2 as SQIVND (reference sequence). The CDR3 is 14 amino acids. Here the CDR3 reads CASSFDHNTGELFF. The DNA for the CDR3 is TGTGCCAGTAGCTTTGACCACAACACCGGGGAGCTGTTTTTT.

In this sample, this clone turned up a few times. The rearrangement links TRBV5-1 to TRBJ2-7; D is undetermined. Per germline, CDR1 SGHRS and CDR2 YFSETQ. The length of the CDR3 is 13 residues. Trimming stripped 0 bases from V and 4 bases from J, with 8 bases between. The CDR3 sequence: CASSLGTVYEQYF. Here the CDR3 DNA reads TGCGCCAGCAGCTTGGGGACGGTATACGAGCAGTACTTC. Complete variable domain (other parts from reference TRBV5-1 and TRBJ2-7): KAGVTQTPRYLIKTRGQQVTLSCSPISGHRSVSWYQQTPGQGLQFLFEYFSETQRNKGNFPGRFSGRQFSNSRSEMNVSTLELGDSALYLCASSLGTVYEQYFGPGTRLTVT.

The chain joins TRBV28 to TRBJ1-5; TRBD1 might be the D (6 bases). Germline V gene sequence: CDR1 MDHEN, CDR2 SYDVKM. V shed 5 bases and J shed 6 bases, with 8 bases lying between them. There are 12 residues in the CDR3. CDR3: CASSIRGQPQHF. The CDR3 DNA reads TGTGCCAGCAGTATCAGGGGTCAGCCCCAGCATTTT.

This sequence joins TRBV29-1 and TRBJ2-5; 8 bases fit TRBD1. J was trimmed by 5 bases and V by 2 bases; bases with no gene match: 1. Germline lookup yields CDR1 SQVTM and CDR2 ANQGSEA. The CDR3 covers 12 residues. The CDR3 sequence: CSVETGGETQYF. The CDR3 bases are TGCAGCGTTGAAACAGGGGGGGAGACCCAGTACTTC. The variable domain in full, with the rest retrieved from reference TRBV29-1 and TRBJ2-5, is SAVISQKPSRDICQRGTSLTIQCQVDSQVTMMFWYRQQPGQSLTLIATANQGSEATYESGFVIDKFPISRPNLTFSTLTVSNMSPEDSSIYLCSVETGGETQYFGPGTRLLVL.